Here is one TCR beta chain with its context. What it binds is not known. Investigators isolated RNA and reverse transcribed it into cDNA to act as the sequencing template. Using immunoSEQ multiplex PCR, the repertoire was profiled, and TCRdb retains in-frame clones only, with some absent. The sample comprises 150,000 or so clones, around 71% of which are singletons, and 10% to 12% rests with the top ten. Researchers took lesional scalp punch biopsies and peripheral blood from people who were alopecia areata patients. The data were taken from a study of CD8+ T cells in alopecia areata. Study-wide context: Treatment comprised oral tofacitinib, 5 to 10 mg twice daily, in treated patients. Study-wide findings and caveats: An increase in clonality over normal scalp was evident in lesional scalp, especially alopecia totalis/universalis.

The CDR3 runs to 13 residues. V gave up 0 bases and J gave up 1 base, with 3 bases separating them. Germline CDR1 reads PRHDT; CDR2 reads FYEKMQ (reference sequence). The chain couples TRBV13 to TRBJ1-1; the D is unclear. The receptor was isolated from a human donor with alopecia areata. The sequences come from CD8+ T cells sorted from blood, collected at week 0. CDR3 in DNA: TGTGCCAGCAGCTTAGGGGCGAACACTGAAGCTTTCTTT. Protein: CASSLGANTEAFF.